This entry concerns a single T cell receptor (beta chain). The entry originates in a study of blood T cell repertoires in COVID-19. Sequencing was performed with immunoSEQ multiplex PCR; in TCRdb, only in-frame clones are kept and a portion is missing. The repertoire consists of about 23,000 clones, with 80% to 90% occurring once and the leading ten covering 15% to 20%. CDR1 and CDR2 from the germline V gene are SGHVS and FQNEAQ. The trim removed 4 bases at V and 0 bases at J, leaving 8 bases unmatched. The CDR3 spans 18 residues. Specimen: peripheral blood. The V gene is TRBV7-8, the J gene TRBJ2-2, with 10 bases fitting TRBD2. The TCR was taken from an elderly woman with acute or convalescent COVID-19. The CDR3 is CASSYGASGGANTGELFF. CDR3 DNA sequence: TGTGCCAGCAGCTACGGGGCTAGCGGGGGAGCGAACACCGGGGAGCTGTTTTTT.